The present T cell receptor (beta chain) was sequenced within a study of CD8 T cells in ankylosing spondylitis. General study findings and limits: Reportedly, matched ankylosing spondylitis synovial fluid was significantly enriched for disease-linked clones. Several highly homologous variants formed a TCR beta motif that appeared characteristic of ankylosing spondylitis blood.

TCRdb reprocessed the 5' RACE reads via MiXCR and lists one record per CDR3 protein. The profile shows a few hundred thousand distinct CDR3 sequences, about 18% of them singletons. Trimming at V came to 7 bases and at J to 7 bases, leaving 17 bases not matched to a gene. The CDR3 covers 19 residues. CDR1 and CDR2 from the germline V gene are MNHEY and SVGEGT. As to this clonotype: Antigen unknown.

The TCR was taken from a male donor with ankylosing spondylitis. The sequenced material came from blood, either unsorted or a sorted T cell fraction (not recorded which). The rearrangement joins TRBV6-2 or TRBV6-3 to TRBJ1-6; 12 bases match TRBD1. CDR3 nucleotide sequence: TGTGCCAGCACTTTTTTGGGACAGGGGGCGCCGCAGGAGAATTCACCCCTCCACTTT. This encodes CASTFLGQGAPQENSPLHF.